The 28 T cell receptor beta chains below were found in one sample sequenced in a study of graft-versus-host responses after intestinal transplantation. Profiling relied on immunoSEQ multiplex PCR, and the TCRdb table lists in-frame clones only, not all of them. The profile shows under 20,000 clones, around nine tenths of them singletons. The source material was bone marrow, sampled just under 130 days after transplant. The receptors come from a human patient who received an intestinal transplant, so some T cells may come from the graft donor.

This clone was counted once. The chain employs TRBV6-5 and TRBJ1-2; possible D gene TRBD1, 6 bases. The CDR3 sequence is 14 residues long. Germline values: CDR1 MNHEY, CDR2 SVGAGI. Deletions cut 5 bases from V and 6 bases from J, with 16 bases between. The DNA for the CDR3 is TGTGCCAGCAGTCCCCGCCGGGGGGCAAATGGCTACACCTTC. It encodes CASSPRRGANGYTF.

J is TRBJ2-3 and V is TRBV25-1; D is undetermined. Trimming removed 3 bases from V and 0 bases from J, with 7 bases in between. The germline CDR1 and CDR2 sequences are MGHDK and SYGVNS. The CDR3 loop spans 14 amino acids. DNA for the CDR3: TGTGCCAGCAGTGATTACCAAAGCACAGATACGCAGTATTTT. The encoded protein is CASSDYQSTDTQYF.

J is TRBJ2-4 and V is TRBV27; TRBD1 agrees at 11 bases. CDR3 length: 14 residues. From germline, CDR1 is MNHEY and CDR2 SMNVEV (reference sequence). Trimming took 6 bases from V and 6 from J; bases not matched to a gene: 4. CDR3 in DNA: TGTGCCAGCAGCTTGGGACAGGGGGTAAACATTCAGTACTTC. It yields the protein CASSLGQGVNIQYF.

The chain recombines TRBV6-5 with TRBJ1-4; D ambiguous. Germline-derived CDR1 and CDR2 are MNHEY and SVGAGI. This CDR3 is 13 amino acids long. V shed 0 bases and J shed 5 bases, with 4 bases lying between them. For the CDR3, the DNA is TGTGCCAGCAGTTACTCGGGAAATGAAAAACTGTTTTTT. Its protein is CASSYSGNEKLFF.

The V and J genes are TRBV18 and TRBJ1-2; no clear D. In germline, CDR1 is KGHSH, CDR2 LQKENI. This CDR3 is 14 amino acids long. V was cut by 2 bases and J by 6 bases, with 13 bases left in between. The CDR3 is CASSPNEEGNGYTF. The CDR3 coding sequence is TGTGCCAGCTCACCAAACGAGGAAGGGAATGGCTACACCTTC.

This clone was observed a single time. The rearrangement links TRBV23-1 to TRBJ2-5; either TRBD1 or TRBD2 may fit D (5 bases each). TRBV23-1 is an ORF for which the function is uncertain. This CDR3 spans 17 amino acids. V lost 4 bases and J 2 bases, leaving 20 bases between the germline ends. CDR3 sequence reads: CASSRPGRIETQETQYF. The CDR3 DNA reads as TGCGCCAGCAGTCGACCGGGACGCATAGAGACACAAGAGACCCAGTACTTC.

The chain uses TRBV4-1 and TRBJ2-7; TRBD1 matches 11 bases. Losses at the gene ends were 0 bases for V and 6 bases for J; bases not matched to a gene: 4. Germline CDR1 and CDR2: MGHRA and YSYEKL. There are 15 residues in the CDR3. The CDR3 sequence: CASSQEGQGVIEQYF. CDR3 sequence (DNA): TGCGCCAGCAGCCAAGAGGGACAGGGGGTAATCGAGCAGTACTTC.

The chain links TRBV19 to TRBJ2-1; maybe TRBD1 (5 bases). CDR3 length: 17 residues. Germline V gene sequence: CDR1 LNHDA, CDR2 SQIVND (reference sequence). The V end was cut by 3 bases, the J end by 7 bases, with 22 bases between. In nucleotides, the CDR3 is TGTGCCAGTAGTATTTTATCGCGCCAGGGATTCAGGAATGAGCAGTTCTTC. This sequence encodes CASSILSRQGFRNEQFF.

The V gene is TRBV30, the J gene TRBJ2-5, with D perhaps being TRBD1 or TRBD2 (5 bases each). V was clipped by 0 bases and J by 4 bases, with 21 bases between them. This CDR3 comprises 17 residues. From germline, CDR1 is GTSNPN and CDR2 SVGIG (reference sequence). CDR3 loop: CAWSVHVAGWGRETQYF. CDR3 in DNA: TGTGCCTGGAGTGTACATGTTGCAGGTTGGGGGAGAGAGACCCAGTACTTC. Using reference TRBV30 and TRBJ2-5 for the parts outside the CDR3, the full variable domain is SQTIHQWPATLVQPVGSPLSLECTVEGTSNPNLYWYRQAAGRGLQLLFYSVGIGQISSEVPQNLSASRPQDRQFILSSKKLLLSDSGFYLCAWSVHVAGWGRETQYFGPGTRLLVL.

The rearrangement uses TRBV7-9 and TRBJ2-6; possibly TRBD2 for D (5 bases). This CDR3 contains 11 residues. The germline V gene encodes CDR1 SEHNR and CDR2 FQNEAQ (reference sequence). With 5 bases removed from V and 12 bases from J, the gap between germline ends came to 8 bases. The CDR3 sequence: CASSPGGVLTF. CDR3 nucleotides: TGTGCCAGCAGCCCCGGAGGCGTCCTGACTTTC. Together with reference TRBV7-9 and TRBJ2-6, the CDR3 gives the full variable domain: DTGVSQNPRHKITKRGQNVTFRCDPISEHNRLYWYRQTLGQGPEFLTYFQNEAQLEKSRLLSDRFSAERPKGSFSTLEIQRTEQGDSAMYLCASSPGGVLTFGAGSRLTVL.

The V call is TRBV19, the J call TRBJ1-5, with 9 bases that match TRBD1. Germline V gene lookup returns CDR1 LNHDA and CDR2 SQIVND (reference sequence). The CDR3 has 14 amino acids. Trimming at V came to 4 bases and at J to 7 bases, leaving 5 bases not matched to a gene. The CDR3 coding sequence is TGTGCCAGTAGTACAACAGGGGGCCGACAGCCCCAGCATTTT. This sequence encodes CASSTTGGRQPQHF.

This chain links TRBV6-6 with TRBJ2-3, with TRBD2 identical over 10 bases. Trimming removed 5 bases from V and 5 bases from J; junction bases left unmatched: 10. Germline lookup yields CDR1 MNHNY and CDR2 SVGAGI (reference sequence). The CDR3 loop spans 16 amino acids. CDR3 sequence: CASSLGLAGVEDTQYF. The CDR3 DNA is TGTGCCAGCAGTCTAGGCCTAGCGGGAGTGGAAGATACGCAGTATTTT.

The V gene is TRBV19, the J gene TRBJ2-7; the D is unclear. CDR3 length equals 11 residues. Germline V gene data show CDR1 as LNHDA and CDR2 as SQIVND (reference sequence). V lost 4 bases, J lost 4 bases, and 5 bases lay in between. The CDR3 protein is CASSKGYEQYF. CDR3 in DNA: TGTGCCAGTAGTAAAGGATACGAGCAGTACTTC.

The J gene is TRBJ2-5, the V gene TRBV30; 7 bases are a match to TRBD1. The length of the CDR3 is 14 residues. V dropped 0 bases and J dropped 5; count of bases not matched to a gene: 6. The germline V gene encodes CDR1 GTSNPN and CDR2 SVGIG (reference sequence). The CDR3 protein is CAWSVSGGRETQYF. CDR3 coding DNA: TGTGCCTGGAGTGTCTCAGGGGGTCGGGAGACCCAGTACTTC.

The chain uses TRBV16 and TRBJ1-2, with TRBD1 matching over 8 bases. The J segment lost 4 bases and the V segment lost 4 bases, leaving 5 bases of the junction unmatched. This CDR3 region has 14 residues. From germline, CDR1 is KGHSY and CDR2 FQNENV. The CDR3 nucleotides are TGTGCCAGCAGCCTTCGAACAGGGGGCTATGGCTACACCTTC. Translated, it gives CASSLRTGGYGYTF.

This clone has a handful of counts. The V call is TRBV30, the J call TRBJ2-7, with TRBD2 identical over 7 bases. The germline V gene has CDR1 GTSNPN and CDR2 SVGIG (reference sequence). The V gene end was trimmed by 4 bases and the J gene end by 0 bases; junction bases not matched to a gene: 12. The CDR3 extends over 16 amino acids. The CDR3 protein is CAWNSGAGVTSYEQYF. The CDR3 region has the DNA TGTGCCTGGAATTCCGGCGCGGGAGTGACCTCCTACGAGCAGTACTTC.

The genes are TRBV30 and TRBJ2-4, with D maybe TRBD1 (5 bases). Germline V gene sequence: CDR1 GTSNPN, CDR2 SVGIG (reference sequence). V was trimmed by 0 bases and J by 7 bases, leaving 16 bases between them. The CDR3 has 15 amino acids. The CDR3 coding sequence is TGTGCCTGGAGTGTAGGGGATCGGGTGGGGAACATTCAGTACTTC. Translation: CAWSVGDRVGNIQYF. The complete variable domain, with remaining parts taken from reference TRBV30 and TRBJ2-4, reads SQTIHQWPATLVQPVGSPLSLECTVEGTSNPNLYWYRQAAGRGLQLLFYSVGIGQISSEVPQNLSASRPQDRQFILSSKKLLLSDSGFYLCAWSVGDRVGNIQYFGAGTRLSVL.

The J gene is TRBJ1-3, the V gene TRBV9; unclear D gene. This CDR3 region has 13 residues. The germline V gene has CDR1 SGDLS and CDR2 YYNGEE. V was shortened by 5 bases and J by 4 bases, with 10 bases between the two germline ends. CDR3 DNA: TGTGCCAGCAGTGGTAGTTCCGGAAACACCATATATTTT. Translating gives CASSGSSGNTIYF.

Written as DNA, the CDR3 is TGTGCCAGCAGCCAAGAACCGGGACTACCACAAGAGACCCAGTACTTC. As protein: CASSQEPGLPQETQYF. V is TRBV4-2 and J is TRBJ2-5; 7 bases fit TRBD2. Germline V gene data show CDR1 as LGHNA and CDR2 as YNFKEQ. V trimming: 0 bases; J trimming: 2 bases; junction bases outside the gene matches: 6. The CDR3 length is 16 residues.

This CDR3 is CASSINPENTEAFF. DNA for the CDR3: TGTGCCAGTAGTATCAACCCAGAGAACACTGAAGCTTTCTTT. The genes are TRBV19 and TRBJ1-1; D is uncertain. The germline V gene has CDR1 LNHDA and CDR2 SQIVND (reference sequence). Trimming removed 3 bases at V and 1 base at J, with 9 bases between. The CDR3 spans 14 residues.

The chain couples TRBV2 to TRBJ2-5; D is possibly TRBD1 or TRBD2 (6 bases each). V was pared by 7 bases and J by 3 bases, with 12 bases between. The V gene's germline CDR1 is SNHLY and CDR2 FYNNEI. The CDR3 has 13 residues. This chain's CDR3 is CASTGAGEETQYF. The CDR3 nucleotides are TGTGCCAGCACGGGAGCAGGGGAAGAGACCCAGTACTTC.

Here the CDR3 DNA reads TGTGCCAGCTCAATTAGCGGGGCCTACAATGAGCAGTTCTTC. Encoded protein: CASSISGAYNEQFF. This chain uses TRBV18 with TRBJ2-1, with 8 bases lining up with TRBD2. V shed 5 bases and J 2 bases; nucleotides not matched to a gene: 2. The CDR3 spans 14 residues. Per germline, CDR1 KGHSH and CDR2 LQKENI.

The genes are TRBV12-1 and TRBJ2-7. TRBV12-1 is deemed a pseudogene. This CDR3 region has 13 residues. The CDR3 reads CASSFRSVYEQYF. The CDR3 bases are TGTGCCAGCAGCTTTCGGTCAGTCTACGAGCAGTACTTC.

This chain joins TRBV4-1 and TRBJ2-7; TRBD1 or TRBD2 may be the D gene (5 bases each). The germline V and J ends were trimmed by 5 bases and 5 bases, with 19 bases remaining between them. The CDR3 extends over 15 amino acids. Per the germline V gene, CDR1 is MGHRA and CDR2 is YSYEKL. DNA for the CDR3: TGCGCCAGCAGCGCCTCATCGGGACCATGGAACGAGCAGTACTTC. Translated: CASSASSGPWNEQYF.

This clone has a handful of counts. The J gene is TRBJ2-7, the V gene TRBV19, with no clear D. The germline V and J ends were trimmed by 3 bases and 0 bases, with 6 bases remaining between them. The CDR3 runs 13 residues. Germline V CDR1 and CDR2: LNHDA, SQIVND (reference sequence). CDR3 protein: CASSMSYSYEQYF. The CDR3 DNA reads TGTGCCAGTAGTATGTCGTACTCCTACGAGCAGTACTTC. Using reference TRBV19 and TRBJ2-7 for the parts outside the CDR3, the full variable domain is DGGITQSPKYLFRKEGQNVTLSCEQNLNHDAMYWYRQDPGQGLRLIYYSQIVNDFQKGDIAEGYSVSREKKESFPLTVTSAQKNPTAFYLCASSMSYSYEQYFGPGTRLTVT.

V and J are TRBV6-5 and TRBJ2-2; perhaps TRBD2 as D (5 bases). The CDR3 runs 15 residues. Germline loops: CDR1 MNHEY, CDR2 SVGAGI. Deletions cut 0 bases from V and 1 base from J, with 6 bases between. The CDR3 DNA is TGTGCCAGCAGTTACTCCGGGGAGAACACCGGGGAGCTGTTTTTT. It translates to CASSYSGENTGELFF.

The chain joins TRBV4-1 to TRBJ2-7; 11 positions match TRBD2. V shed 0 bases and J 4 bases; nucleotides not matched to a gene: 5. This CDR3 is built from 16 residues. Germline V gene data show CDR1 as MGHRA and CDR2 as YSYEKL. CDR3 amino acids: CASSQDSTSGVYEQYF. CDR3 DNA: TGCGCCAGCAGCCAAGATTCGACTAGCGGGGTTTACGAGCAGTACTTC.

CDR3 region: CASSEGLKRGGYTF. In DNA form, the CDR3 reads TGTGCCAGCAGTGAAGGCCTGAAACGCGGAGGCTACACCTTC. The V and J genes are TRBV6-1 and TRBJ1-2; D gene ambiguous. Germline lookup yields CDR1 MNHNS and CDR2 SASEGT. Deletions cut 1 base from V and 8 bases from J, with 14 bases between. The CDR3 totals 14 residues.